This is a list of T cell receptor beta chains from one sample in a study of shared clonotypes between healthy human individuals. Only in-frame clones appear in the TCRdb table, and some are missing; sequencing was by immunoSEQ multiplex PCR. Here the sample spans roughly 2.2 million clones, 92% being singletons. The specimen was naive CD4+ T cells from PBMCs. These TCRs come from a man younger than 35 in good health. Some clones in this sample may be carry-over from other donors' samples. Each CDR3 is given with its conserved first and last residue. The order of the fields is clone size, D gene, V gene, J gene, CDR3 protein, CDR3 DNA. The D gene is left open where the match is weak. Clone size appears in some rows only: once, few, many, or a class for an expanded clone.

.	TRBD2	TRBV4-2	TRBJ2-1	CASSQLVGGSYNEQFF	TGTGCCAGCAGCCAACTGGTGGGAGGGTCTTACAATGAGCAGTTCTTC
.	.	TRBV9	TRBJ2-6	CASSVAGSSSGANVLTF	TGTGCCAGCAGCGTAGCTGGGTCGAGCTCTGGGGCCAACGTCCTGACTTTC
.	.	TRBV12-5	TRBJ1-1	CASGPQGSDEAFF	TGTGCTAGTGGACCACAGGGCTCGGATGAAGCTTTCTTT
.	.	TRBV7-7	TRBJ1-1	CASSLRAQGNTEAFF	TGTGCCAGCAGCTTAAGAGCTCAGGGGAACACTGAAGCTTTCTTT
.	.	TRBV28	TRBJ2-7	CASSRFVSYEQYF	TGTGCCAGCAGTCGGTTCGTGTCCTACGAGCAGTACTTC
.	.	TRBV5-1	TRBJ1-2	CASSLVPDTNYGYTF	TGCGCCAGCAGCTTGGTTCCAGACACTAACTATGGCTACACCTTC
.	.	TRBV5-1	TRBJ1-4	CASRFFSTGDEKLFF	TGCGCCAGCAGATTTTTCTCGACTGGGGATGAAAAACTGTTTTTT
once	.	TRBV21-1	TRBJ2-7	CASSKEGRESSYEQYF	TGTGCCAGCAGCAAAGAGGGGCGGGAGAGTTCCTACGAGCAGTACTTC
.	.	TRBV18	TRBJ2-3	CASSLRTDTQYF	TGTGCCAGCTCACTCCGCACAGATACGCAGTATTTT
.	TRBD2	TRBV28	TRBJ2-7	CASSPPGTSFREQYF	TGTGCCAGCAGTCCCCCCGGGACTAGCTTTCGCGAGCAGTACTTC
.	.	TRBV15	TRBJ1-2	CATSRVGGRGYGYTF	TGTGCCACCAGCAGAGTGGGGGGGCGGGGTTATGGCTACACCTTC
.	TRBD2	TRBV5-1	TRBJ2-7	CASSSGLAGVYEQYF	TGCGCCAGCAGCTCGGGACTAGCGGGAGTATACGAGCAGTACTTC
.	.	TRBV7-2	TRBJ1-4	CASSLVGSNEKLFF	TGTGCCAGCAGCTTAGTAGGGTCTAATGAAAAACTGTTTTTT
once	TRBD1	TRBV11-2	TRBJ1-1	CASSRDRGRTEAFF	TGTGCCAGCAGCCGGGACAGGGGACGCACTGAAGCTTTCTTT
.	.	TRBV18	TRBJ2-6	CASSPYGANVLTF	TGTGCCAGCTCACCTTATGGGGCCAACGTCCTGACTTTC
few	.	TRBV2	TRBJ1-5	CASSGESGNQPQHF	TGTGCCAGCAGTGGGGAGTCGGGCAATCAGCCCCAGCATTTT
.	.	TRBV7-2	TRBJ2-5	CASSPTRETQYF	TGTGCCAGCAGCCCGACCCGGGAGACCCAGTACTTC
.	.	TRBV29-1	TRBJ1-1	CSVEKTSEAFF	TGCAGCGTTGAAAAGACATCTGAAGCTTTCTTT
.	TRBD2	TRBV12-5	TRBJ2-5	CASGLASGGPETQYF	TGTGCTAGTGGTTTGGCCAGCGGGGGCCCAGAGACCCAGTACTTC
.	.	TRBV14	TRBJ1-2	CASSQRAGGYTF	TGTGCCAGCAGCCAAAGAGCTGGGGGCTACACCTTC
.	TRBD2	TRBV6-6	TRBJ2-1	CASSYGLVSGDEQFF	TGTGCCAGCAGTTACGGTCTAGTTAGCGGGGATGAGCAGTTCTTC
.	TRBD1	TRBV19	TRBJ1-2	CASRRAQGDGYTF	TGTGCCAGTAGGCGGGCACAGGGGGATGGCTACACCTTC